This T cell receptor beta chain originates from a study of blood T cell repertoires in COVID-19. At the level of the study: The United States, Italy and Spain provided the acute and convalescent COVID-19 samples. T cells, B-cell-depleted T cells, or PBMCs provided the cDNA or gDNA that served as material.

Assay used: immunoSEQ multiplex PCR; TCRdb lists only in-frame clones, some missing. This repertoire shows over 95,000 clones, approximately 84% found once; its top ten account for around 3.5%. Germline CDR1 is SGHRS and CDR2 is YFSETQ. J lost 4 bases, V lost 7 bases, and 6 bases had no gene match. There are 13 residues in the CDR3. The clonotype comes from a man aged 35-49 years with acute or convalescent COVID-19. The sequenced material came from peripheral blood. The gene calls are TRBV5-1 and TRBJ2-3, with 7 nucleotides matching TRBD2. The chain's CDR3 is CASAVAGADTQYF. In nucleotides, the CDR3 is TGCGCCAGCGCGGTGGCGGGGGCAGATACGCAGTATTTT.